Shown below are 8 T cell receptor beta chains from a single sample sequenced in a study of T cell repertoires in cytomegalovirus infection. A single record per CDR3 protein comes from TCRdb applying MiXCR to the reads. The top ten hold 2.8% of the sample, which has under 850,000 distinct CDR3 sequences, approximately 40% seen once. Sequenced sample: PBMCs. These receptors all come from a human donor in good health (CMV status not recorded). Some clones in this sample may be carry-over from other donors' samples.

The sample holds many counts of this clonotype. The chain is built from TRBV7-9 and TRBJ1-4, with D perhaps TRBD1 (5 bases). Germline assignment: CDR1 SEHNR and CDR2 FQNEAQ (reference sequence). The CDR3 has 15 residues. V gave up 4 bases and J gave up 5 bases, with 14 bases separating them. The CDR3 DNA sequence: TGTGCCAGCAGCTCAGGGCCATCAAGGAATGAAAAACTGTTTTTT. Translating it yields CASSSGPSRNEKLFF.

The V call is TRBV7-9, the J call TRBJ1-1; D unclear. Germline CDR1 reads SEHNR; CDR2 reads FQNEAQ (reference sequence). V was trimmed by 0 bases and J by 4 bases, leaving 12 bases between them. CDR3 size: 15 residues. In DNA form, the CDR3 reads TGTGCCAGCAGCTTAGCGCTGCAGGTAGGCACTGAAGCTTTCTTT. Translation: CASSLALQVGTEAFF. Variable domain in full (rest from reference TRBV7-9 and TRBJ1-1): DTGVSQNPRHKITKRGQNVTFRCDPISEHNRLYWYRQTLGQGPEFLTYFQNEAQLEKSRLLSDRFSAERPKGSFSTLEIQRTEQGDSAMYLCASSLALQVGTEAFFGQGTRLTVV.

The J gene is TRBJ2-2, the V gene TRBV28; 9 nucleotides align to TRBD1. The J segment lost 0 bases and the V segment lost 4 bases, leaving 6 bases of the junction unmatched. Germline lookup yields CDR1 MDHEN and CDR2 SYDVKM. CDR3 length: 17 residues. CDR3 amino acids: CASSWTGAQSNTGELFF. CDR3 nucleotides: TGTGCCAGCAGTTGGACAGGGGCGCAATCGAACACCGGGGAGCTGTTTTTT.

The J gene is TRBJ2-7, the V gene TRBV7-9; D is perhaps TRBD2 (5 bases). The V gene lost 2 bases and the J gene lost 3 bases, with 23 bases spanning the gap. There are 18 residues in the CDR3. Per germline, CDR1 SEHNR and CDR2 FQNEAQ (reference sequence). The CDR3 DNA follows: TGTGCCAGCAGCTTATTTATAGGTTCGGCAGGCGGGCTCTACGAGCAGTACTTC. Translation: CASSLFIGSAGGLYEQYF.

V is TRBV7-8 and J is TRBJ1-6, with D unresolved. V was cut by 0 bases and J by 6 bases, with 6 bases left in between. Per germline, CDR1 SGHVS and CDR2 FQNEAQ. The length of the CDR3 is 14 residues. CDR3 sequence reads: CASSLALLNSPLHF. The CDR3 nucleotides read TGTGCCAGCAGCTTAGCTCTCCTTAATTCACCCCTCCACTTT.

The CDR3 loop is CSALWTAPNSPLHF. DNA for the CDR3: TGCAGTGCTTTATGGACAGCCCCTAATTCACCCCTCCACTTT. The chain recombines TRBV20-1 with TRBJ1-6; D perhaps matches TRBD1 (6 bases). With 5 bases removed from V and 6 bases from J, the gap between germline ends came to 14 bases. Germline V lookup: CDR1 DFQATT, CDR2 SNEGSKA (reference sequence). CDR3 length: 14 amino acids.

This clonotype was observed a handful of times. The chain joins TRBV5-4 to TRBJ2-4; D unresolved. CDR3 length equals 14 residues. Trimming cost V 4 bases and J 6 bases, with 14 bases left between them. The germline V gene has CDR1 SGHNT and CDR2 YYREEE (reference sequence). CDR3 sequence reads: CASSLDPKINIQYF. CDR3 in DNA: TGTGCCAGCAGCCTTGACCCCAAGATAAACATTCAGTACTTC.

This clonotype was observed a handful of times. V gene TRBV7-2 combines with J gene TRBJ2-7, with D possibly TRBD1 on 6 matching bases. Between the trimmed V and J ends, which lost 6 bases and 1 base, there was a span of 10 bases. Germline CDR1 reads SGHTA; CDR2 reads FQGNSA. The CDR3 is made up of 13 amino acids. CDR3: CASRTQGSYEQYF. The CDR3 DNA reads as TGTGCCAGCAGGACACAGGGTTCCTACGAGCAGTACTTC.